A selection of T cell receptor beta chains follows, all from one sample in a study of beta chain features in type 1 diabetes. Sequencing used immunoSEQ multiplex PCR; TCRdb keeps in-frame clones, though not all of them. The sample contains 860,000 or so clones, roughly a sixth of which appear only once. The sample was naive CD4+ T cells from blood. These receptors were collected from a young woman in good health. Both conserved end residues are part of each CDR3. A D gene is named only where the DNA matches it firmly. Part of the rows lack a size; the others show once, few, many or a class for expanded clones.

d_gene: .
abundance: .
j_gene: TRBJ1-5
v_gene: TRBV5-4
CDR3nt: TGTGCCAGCACCCCAGGGCCCGGGGATCAGCCCCAGCATTTT
CDR3aa: CASTPGPGDQPQHF

d_gene: TRBD1
abundance: few
j_gene: TRBJ1-2
v_gene: TRBV28
CDR3nt: TGTGCCAGCATCCGGGACAGGGAGAACTATGGCTACACCTTC
CDR3aa: CASIRDRENYGYTF

d_gene: TRBD1
abundance: few
j_gene: TRBJ2-7
v_gene: TRBV15
CDR3nt: TGTGCCGGGGTTAGGACAGGGAGCTACGAGCAGTACTTC
CDR3aa: CAGVRTGSYEQYF

d_gene: .
abundance: .
j_gene: TRBJ2-3
v_gene: TRBV11-2
CDR3nt: TGTGCCAGCAGCTTCCGCCCGGGCCCAGATACGCAGTATTTT
CDR3aa: CASSFRPGPDTQYF

d_gene: .
abundance: few
j_gene: TRBJ2-4
v_gene: TRBV6-5
CDR3nt: TGTGCCAGCAAAGGGGGACCGAACATTCAGTACTTC
CDR3aa: CASKGGPNIQYF

d_gene: .
abundance: .
j_gene: TRBJ1-3
v_gene: TRBV6-5
CDR3nt: TGTGCCAGCAGGGAAAGACACTTCTCTGGAAACACCATATATTTT
CDR3aa: CASRERHFSGNTIYF

d_gene: .
abundance: few
j_gene: TRBJ2-7
v_gene: TRBV15
CDR3nt: TGTGCCACCTCCTACGCCCGCGACGAGCAGTACTTC
CDR3aa: CATSYARDEQYF

d_gene: .
abundance: few
j_gene: TRBJ2-7
v_gene: TRBV15
CDR3nt: TGTGCCACCAGCAGAGATCCATCCTACGAGCAGTACTTC
CDR3aa: CATSRDPSYEQYF

d_gene: .
abundance: few
j_gene: TRBJ2-7
v_gene: TRBV7-9
CDR3nt: TGTGCCAGCAGCTTAGCAGGACAGACAACCTACGAGCAGTACTTC
CDR3aa: CASSLAGQTTYEQYF

d_gene: TRBD1
abundance: few
j_gene: TRBJ2-3
v_gene: TRBV10-3
CDR3nt: TGTGCCATCAGGCGCGCAGGGGGCGGAGATACGCAGTATTTT
CDR3aa: CAIRRAGGGDTQYF

d_gene: TRBD2
abundance: .
j_gene: TRBJ2-1
v_gene: TRBV6-6
CDR3nt: TGTGCCAGCAGTTACCAAAGACTAGCGGGTTCCAATGAGCAGTTCTTC
CDR3aa: CASSYQRLAGSNEQFF

d_gene: .
abundance: .
j_gene: TRBJ1-1
v_gene: TRBV19
CDR3nt: TGTGCCAGTAGTATATCAGGGGCGAACACTGAAGCTTTCTTT
CDR3aa: CASSISGANTEAFF

d_gene: TRBD2
abundance: .
j_gene: TRBJ2-7
v_gene: TRBV5-1
CDR3nt: TGCGCCAGCAGCCCCGGACTAGCGAGCTACGAGCAGTACTTC
CDR3aa: CASSPGLASYEQYF

d_gene: TRBD2
abundance: .
j_gene: TRBJ2-7
v_gene: TRBV11-3
CDR3nt: TGTGCCAGCAGCTTAATGAGCGGGAAGTCGTACGAGCAGTACTTC
CDR3aa: CASSLMSGKSYEQYF

d_gene: TRBD1
abundance: few
j_gene: TRBJ2-7
v_gene: TRBV5-1
CDR3nt: TGCGCCAGCAGCTTGGCCGGGACAGGGGGGCGCGAGCAGTACTTC
CDR3aa: CASSLAGTGGREQYF

d_gene: .
abundance: .
j_gene: TRBJ2-1
v_gene: TRBV5-1
CDR3nt: TGCGCCAGCAGCCCCGCAGGGATTAGCTCCTACAATGAGCAGTTCTTC
CDR3aa: CASSPAGISSYNEQFF

d_gene: TRBD2
abundance: few
j_gene: TRBJ2-3
v_gene: TRBV5-1
CDR3nt: TGCGCCAGCCGATCAGCGGGAGCTAGCACAGATACGCAGTATTTT
CDR3aa: CASRSAGASTDTQYF

d_gene: .
abundance: .
j_gene: TRBJ2-7
v_gene: TRBV11-2
CDR3nt: TGTGCCAGCAGCTTAGATCTGGCAGGGAGCTACGAGCAGTACTTC
CDR3aa: CASSLDLAGSYEQYF

d_gene: .
abundance: few
j_gene: TRBJ2-7
v_gene: TRBV5-6
CDR3nt: TGTGCCAGCAGCTTGGTCCTTAGCTCCTACGAGCAGTACTTC
CDR3aa: CASSLVLSSYEQYF

d_gene: TRBD2
abundance: few
j_gene: TRBJ2-2
v_gene: TRBV13
CDR3nt: TGTGCCAGCAGCTTAGCGGGGGGTACCGGGGAGCTGTTTTTT
CDR3aa: CASSLAGGTGELFF

d_gene: .
abundance: .
j_gene: TRBJ2-1
v_gene: TRBV21-1
CDR3nt: TGTGCCAGCAGCAACCAACAGGAGCTCTACAATGAGCAGTTCTTC
CDR3aa: CASSNQQELYNEQFF

d_gene: .
abundance: .
j_gene: TRBJ2-7
v_gene: TRBV28
CDR3nt: TGTGCCAGCAGTTTTCTTCTGGCAGGGACCTACGAGCAGTACTTC
CDR3aa: CASSFLLAGTYEQYF

d_gene: .
abundance: few
j_gene: TRBJ2-1
v_gene: TRBV5-1
CDR3nt: TGCGCCAGCAGCGACCCCGGGGGTGGGAATGAGCAGTTCTTC
CDR3aa: CASSDPGGGNEQFF

d_gene: .
abundance: .
j_gene: TRBJ1-5
v_gene: TRBV4-3
CDR3nt: TGCGCCAGCAGCCAAGATAACCCCGGTTTACAGCATTTT
CDR3aa: CASSQDNPGLQHF

d_gene: TRBD1
abundance: few
j_gene: TRBJ1-5
v_gene: TRBV9
CDR3nt: TGTGCCAGCAGCCCAGGGACAGGGGTTAATCAGCCCCAGCATTTT
CDR3aa: CASSPGTGVNQPQHF

d_gene: .
abundance: few
j_gene: TRBJ2-6
v_gene: TRBV5-1
CDR3nt: TGCGCCAGCAGCTTGTTCTCTGGGGCCAACGTCCTGACTTTC
CDR3aa: CASSLFSGANVLTF

d_gene: TRBD2
abundance: few
j_gene: TRBJ2-2
v_gene: TRBV5-6
CDR3nt: TGTGCCAGCAGCTTGTGGACTAGCGGGATACACGGGGAGCTGTTTTTT
CDR3aa: CASSLWTSGIHGELFF

d_gene: TRBD1
abundance: .
j_gene: TRBJ2-2
v_gene: TRBV7-3
CDR3nt: TGTGCCAGCAGCTTAAGGCCTACAGGGGACCTAGGGGAGCTGTTTTTT
CDR3aa: CASSLRPTGDLGELFF

d_gene: .
abundance: .
j_gene: TRBJ1-5
v_gene: TRBV7-2
CDR3nt: TGTGCCAGCAGCTTACCCGGGGGAAGGCAGCCCCAGCATTTT
CDR3aa: CASSLPGGRQPQHF

d_gene: TRBD2
abundance: .
j_gene: TRBJ2-5
v_gene: TRBV5-1
CDR3nt: TGCGCCAGCAGCCTGGGACTAGCGGGAGAGGGGACCCAGTACTTC
CDR3aa: CASSLGLAGEGTQYF

d_gene: .
abundance: .
j_gene: TRBJ2-5
v_gene: TRBV9
CDR3nt: TGTGCCAGCAGCGTGGCGGGAAGCGTTCAAGAGACCCAGTACTTC
CDR3aa: CASSVAGSVQETQYF

d_gene: TRBD1
abundance: .
j_gene: TRBJ1-4
v_gene: TRBV6-6
CDR3nt: TGTGCCAGCAGTTCCGACAGGGCATGGGAAAAACTGTTTTTT
CDR3aa: CASSSDRAWEKLFF

d_gene: TRBD1
abundance: .
j_gene: TRBJ2-2
v_gene: TRBV28
CDR3nt: TGTGCCAGCAGCGCGGTGTCGGGACAGGTCTTCACCGGGGAGCTGTTTTTT
CDR3aa: CASSAVSGQVFTGELFF

d_gene: TRBD1
abundance: few
j_gene: TRBJ2-5
v_gene: TRBV7-6
CDR3nt: TGTGCCAGCAGGCAGACAGGGATTGGAGAGACCCAGTACTTC
CDR3aa: CASRQTGIGETQYF

d_gene: .
abundance: .
j_gene: TRBJ2-6
v_gene: TRBV6-4
CDR3nt: TGTGCCAGCAGTGACTCTAGTTCGGGGGCCAACGTCCTGACTTTC
CDR3aa: CASSDSSSGANVLTF

d_gene: TRBD1
abundance: few
j_gene: TRBJ1-2
v_gene: TRBV4-3
CDR3nt: TGCGCCAGCAGCCAAGAGGACAGGCTACCCTATGGCTACACCTTC
CDR3aa: CASSQEDRLPYGYTF

d_gene: .
abundance: .
j_gene: TRBJ2-1
v_gene: TRBV4-3
CDR3nt: TGCGCCAGCAGCCGTGGAGCGGTCTCCTACAATGAGCAGTTCTTC
CDR3aa: CASSRGAVSYNEQFF

d_gene: TRBD2
abundance: few
j_gene: TRBJ2-1
v_gene: TRBV27
CDR3nt: TGTGCCAGCCACCAGAACAACAAAAATGGACTAGCGGGAGTCGGTGAGCAGTTCTTC
CDR3aa: CASHQNNKNGLAGVGEQFF

d_gene: TRBD1
abundance: .
j_gene: TRBJ2-7
v_gene: TRBV5-1
CDR3nt: TGCGCCAGCAACCCGACGGGACAGGGGATATACGAGCAGTACTTC
CDR3aa: CASNPTGQGIYEQYF

d_gene: .
abundance: few
j_gene: TRBJ2-5
v_gene: TRBV2
CDR3nt: TGTGCCAGCAGTGTGGAGACCCAGTACTTC
CDR3aa: CASSVETQYF

d_gene: .
abundance: .
j_gene: TRBJ1-1
v_gene: TRBV7-2
CDR3nt: TGTGCCAGCAGCTTTGACATGGGGAACACTGAAGCTTTCTTT
CDR3aa: CASSFDMGNTEAFF